A selection of T cell receptor beta chains follows, all from one sample in a study of T cells in narcolepsy. Measured with immunoSEQ multiplex PCR; TCRdb has only the in-frame clones, and not every one. The data contain about 29,000 clones, approximately 89% of them singletons. Sequencing used memory (CD45RA-) CD4+ T cells from blood. These receptors were obtained from a human donor in good health. Each CDR3 is given with its conserved first and last residue. The D gene is left open where the match is weak. Clone size is given for some rows only: seen once, a few or many times, or a class if the clone is expanded.

cdr3_nt | cdr3_aa | j_call | d_call | clone_size | v_call
TGTGCTAGCAGCCCGAGGGGGGGGAGCACAGATACGCAGTATTTT | CASSPRGGSTDTQYF | TRBJ2-3 | . | . | TRBV7-7
TGTGCCAGCAGCGTAGAAGGGATCTCCTACAATGAGCAGTTCTTC | CASSVEGISYNEQFF | TRBJ2-1 | . | . | TRBV9
TGTGCCAGCAGTACGGGACTAGCGGGAGGAGGCACAGATACGCAGTATTTT | CASSTGLAGGGTDTQYF | TRBJ2-3 | TRBD2 | . | TRBV28
TGTGCCAGCAGCGTAGGAGGGCGGGGAGGCACAGATACGCAGTATTTT | CASSVGGRGGTDTQYF | TRBJ2-3 | . | . | TRBV9
TGTGCCAGTAGTACCTTCAATGAGCAGTTCTTC | CASSTFNEQFF | TRBJ2-1 | . | few | TRBV19
TGTGCCAGCAGCTTAGGTTATAACACCGGGGAGCTGTTTTTT | CASSLGYNTGELFF | TRBJ2-2 | . | . | TRBV11-2
TGTGCCAGCAGCCCGACTAGACAGGGGACCTACGAGCAGTACTTC | CASSPTRQGTYEQYF | TRBJ2-7 | TRBD1 | . | TRBV5-4
TGCGCCAGCAGCTTGGAATGGGGCGTCGGCACTGAAGCTTTCTTT | CASSLEWGVGTEAFF | TRBJ1-1 | . | once | TRBV5-1
TGTGCCAGCAGCCTTAGCGGGAGGGCCAGTTTTCCCTACAATGAGCAGTTCTTC | CASSLSGRASFPYNEQFF | TRBJ2-1 | TRBD2 | . | TRBV7-2
TGTGCCAGCAGCTTAGGCGAGGGGGCTGGCTATGGCTACACCTTC | CASSLGEGAGYGYTF | TRBJ1-2 | TRBD1 | . | TRBV7-9
TGTGCCAGCAGCTTAATGGGTGGGGCCTCCTACAATGAGCAGTTCTTC | CASSLMGGASYNEQFF | TRBJ2-1 | . | . | TRBV7-3
TGTGCCTGGAGTGCATCCCGGTTTGAAAATGAAAAACTGTTTTTT | CAWSASRFENEKLFF | TRBJ1-4 | . | . | TRBV30
TGTGCCAGCAGTGGTACCTACTCTGGGGCCAACGTCCTGACTTTC | CASSGTYSGANVLTF | TRBJ2-6 | . | . | TRBV25-1